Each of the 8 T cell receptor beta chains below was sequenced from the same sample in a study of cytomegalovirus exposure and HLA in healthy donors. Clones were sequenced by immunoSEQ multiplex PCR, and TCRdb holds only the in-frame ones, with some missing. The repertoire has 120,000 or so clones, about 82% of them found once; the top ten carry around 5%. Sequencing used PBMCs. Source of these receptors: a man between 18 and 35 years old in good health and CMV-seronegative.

This CDR3 is CASSDHGGNTEAFF. The CDR3 nucleotides read TGTGCCAGCAGTGACCATGGAGGGAACACTGAAGCTTTCTTT. The chain couples TRBV6-4 to TRBJ1-1; D unresolved. CDR3 length: 14 amino acids. V was shortened by 2 bases and J by 1 base, with 8 bases between the two germline ends. Germline V gene sequence: CDR1 MRHNA, CDR2 SNTAGT.

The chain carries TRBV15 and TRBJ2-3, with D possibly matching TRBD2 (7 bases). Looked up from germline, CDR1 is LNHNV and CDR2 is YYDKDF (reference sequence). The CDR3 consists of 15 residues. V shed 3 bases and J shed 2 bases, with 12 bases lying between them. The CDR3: CATSSYGGLTDTQYF. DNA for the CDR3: TGTGCCACCAGCAGTTACGGGGGGCTCACAGATACGCAGTATTTT. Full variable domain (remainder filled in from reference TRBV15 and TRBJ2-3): DAMVIQNPRYQVTQFGKPVTLSCSQTLNHNVMYWYQQKSSQAPKLLFHYYDKDFNNEADTPDNFQSRRPNTSFCFLDIRSPGLGDTAMYLCATSSYGGLTDTQYFGPGTRLTVL.

The CDR3 loop reads CASSYSVGTDTQYF. The CDR3 DNA follows: TGCGCCAGCAGTTACAGTGTGGGCACAGATACGCAGTATTTT. The chain has TRBV5-1 and TRBJ2-3; D ambiguous. The length of the CDR3 is 14 residues. The germline V gene has CDR1 SGHRS and CDR2 YFSETQ. V gave up 5 bases and J gave up 1 base, with 11 bases separating them. The full variable domain, in which reference TRBV5-1 and TRBJ2-3 provide the parts outside the CDR3, is KAGVTQTPRYLIKTRGQQVTLSCSPISGHRSVSWYQQTPGQGLQFLFEYFSETQRNKGNFPGRFSGRQFSNSRSEMNVSTLELGDSALYLCASSYSVGTDTQYFGPGTRLTVL.

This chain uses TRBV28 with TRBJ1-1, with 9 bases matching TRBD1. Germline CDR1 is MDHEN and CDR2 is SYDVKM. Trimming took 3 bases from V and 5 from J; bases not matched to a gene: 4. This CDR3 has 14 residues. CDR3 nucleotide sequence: TGTGCCAGCAGTTTCACAGGGGGCAGGACTGAAGCTTTCTTT. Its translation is CASSFTGGRTEAFF.

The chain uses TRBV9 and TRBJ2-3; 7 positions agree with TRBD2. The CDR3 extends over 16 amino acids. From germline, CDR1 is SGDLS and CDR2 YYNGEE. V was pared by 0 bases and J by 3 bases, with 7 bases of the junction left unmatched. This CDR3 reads CASSVGTGGITDTQYF. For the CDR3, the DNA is TGTGCCAGCAGCGTAGGGACCGGGGGGATAACAGATACGCAGTATTTT.

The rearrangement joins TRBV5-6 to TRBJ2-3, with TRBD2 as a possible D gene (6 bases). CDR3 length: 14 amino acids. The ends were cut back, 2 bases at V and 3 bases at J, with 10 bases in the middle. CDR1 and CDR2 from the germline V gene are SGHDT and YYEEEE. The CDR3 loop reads CASSFGGETDTQYF. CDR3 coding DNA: TGTGCCAGCAGCTTCGGAGGGGAAACAGATACGCAGTATTTT.

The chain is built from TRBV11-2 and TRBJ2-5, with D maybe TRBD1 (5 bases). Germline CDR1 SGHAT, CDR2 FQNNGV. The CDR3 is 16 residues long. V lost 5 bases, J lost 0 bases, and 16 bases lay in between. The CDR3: CASSPSLGAYQETQYF. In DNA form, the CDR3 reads TGTGCCAGCAGCCCCTCATTAGGGGCGTACCAAGAGACCCAGTACTTC.

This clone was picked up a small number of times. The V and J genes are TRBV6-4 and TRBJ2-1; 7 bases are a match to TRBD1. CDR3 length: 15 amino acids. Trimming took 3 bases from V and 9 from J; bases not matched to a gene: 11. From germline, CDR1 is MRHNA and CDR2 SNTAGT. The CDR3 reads CASSEFTGELGEQFF. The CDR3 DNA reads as TGTGCCAGCAGTGAATTTACAGGGGAATTGGGTGAGCAGTTCTTC.